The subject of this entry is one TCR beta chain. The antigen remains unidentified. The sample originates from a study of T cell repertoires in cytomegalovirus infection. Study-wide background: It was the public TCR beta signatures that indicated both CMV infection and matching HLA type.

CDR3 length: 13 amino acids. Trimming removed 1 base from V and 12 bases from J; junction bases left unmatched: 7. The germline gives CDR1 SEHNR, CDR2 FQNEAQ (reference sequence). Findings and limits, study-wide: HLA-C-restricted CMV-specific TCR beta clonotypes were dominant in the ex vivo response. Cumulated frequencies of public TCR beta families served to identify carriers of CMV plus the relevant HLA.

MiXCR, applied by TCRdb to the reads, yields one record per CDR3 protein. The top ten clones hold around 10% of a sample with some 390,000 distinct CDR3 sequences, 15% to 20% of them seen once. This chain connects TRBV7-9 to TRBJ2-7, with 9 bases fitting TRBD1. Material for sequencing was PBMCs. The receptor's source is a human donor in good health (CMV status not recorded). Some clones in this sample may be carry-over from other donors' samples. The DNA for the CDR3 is TGTGCCAGCAGCTTAGAGGGGACAGGGCATCGGTACTTC. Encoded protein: CASSLEGTGHRYF. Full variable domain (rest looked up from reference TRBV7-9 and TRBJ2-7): DTGVSQNPRHKITKRGQNVTFRCDPISEHNRLYWYRQTLGQGPEFLTYFQNEAQLEKSRLLSDRFSAERPKGSFSTLEIQRTEQGDSAMYLCASSLEGTGHRYFGPGTRLTVT.